This T cell receptor (beta chain) came from a study of metastatic and nonmetastatic thyroid tumors. Study background: From malignant and benign thyroid patients, repertoires in blood and in tumor or nodule tissue were compared.

TCRdb re-called clones from the PCR reads using MiXCR. The sample lists around 37,000 clones, roughly a quarter occurring once. This clone showed up many times. Germline V gives CDR1 MGHRA, CDR2 YSYEKL. This CDR3 region has 15 residues. The V gene lost 4 bases and the J gene lost 5 bases, with 17 bases spanning the gap. Prior to thyroid surgery, none of the patients had received any treatment. The chain recombines TRBV4-1 with TRBJ1-2; the D gene is possibly TRBD1 (6 bases). The receptor comes from a female donor with papillary thyroid cancer or a benign thyroid nodule (not recorded which). Some clones in this sample may be carry-over from other donors' samples. Sequences were obtained from blood. The CDR3 reads CASSLQDRLLYGYTF. The CDR3 nucleotides read TGCGCCAGCAGCCTCCAGGACAGACTGCTATATGGCTACACCTTC.